This T cell receptor (beta chain) was sequenced in a study of early T cells in non-severe SARS-CoV-2 infection. About the research overall: It was bulk RNA from unsorted whole blood that was sequenced, and the chains were unpaired.

This clonotype was recorded a few times. The TCR library protocol attached unique molecular identifiers to the individual cDNA molecules. MiXCR, run by TCRdb on the 5' RACE reads, gives a single entry per CDR3 protein. The repertoire holds 79,000 or so distinct CDR3 sequences, with 10% to 15% as singletons. CDR3 length: 14 amino acids. V shed 0 bases and J shed 7 bases, with 9 bases lying between them. Per the germline V gene, CDR1 is MNHNS and CDR2 is SASEGT. This TCR was recovered from an adult who was a healthcare worker with PCR-confirmed SARS-CoV-2 infection or an uninfected control (not recorded which). The rearrangement links TRBV6-1 to TRBJ2-2, with D possibly TRBD1 on 6 matching bases. Sequencing was done on a sample of whole blood. The CDR3 DNA reads TGTGCCAGCAGTGAAGCGGGGGCTGTCGGGGAGCTGTTTTTT. Residues: CASSEAGAVGELFF.